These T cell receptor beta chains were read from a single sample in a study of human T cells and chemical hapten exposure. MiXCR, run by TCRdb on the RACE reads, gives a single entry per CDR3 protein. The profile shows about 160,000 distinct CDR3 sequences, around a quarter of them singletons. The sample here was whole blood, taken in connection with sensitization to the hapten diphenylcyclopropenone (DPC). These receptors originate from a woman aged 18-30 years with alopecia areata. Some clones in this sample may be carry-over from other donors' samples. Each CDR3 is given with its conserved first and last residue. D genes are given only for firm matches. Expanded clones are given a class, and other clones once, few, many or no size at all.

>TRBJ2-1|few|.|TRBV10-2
TGCGCCACCATGGGAGCCGATGAGCAGTTCTTC
CATMGADEQFF
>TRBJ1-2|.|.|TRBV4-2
TGTGCCAGCAGCCAAGAGCCGGATACCGCGTATGGCTACACCTTC
CASSQEPDTAYGYTF
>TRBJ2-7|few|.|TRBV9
TGTGCCAGCAGCGCGTCAGGGGCGGGGTACGAGCAGTACTTC
CASSASGAGYEQYF
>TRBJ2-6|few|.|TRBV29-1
TGCAGCGTTGCCCGCTCTGGGGCCAACGTCCTGACTTTC
CSVARSGANVLTF
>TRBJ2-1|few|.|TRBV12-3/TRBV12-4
TGTGCCAGCAGTTTCTTTGCGGGACTCCAATACAATGAGCAGTTCTTC
CASSFFAGLQYNEQFF
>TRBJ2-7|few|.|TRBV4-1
TGCGCCAGCAGCCAAGATAAAGGTTTAGGGCTCTCCGAGCAGTACTTC
CASSQDKGLGLSEQYF
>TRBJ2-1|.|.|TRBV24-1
TGTGCCACCAGTGACCCTCAGGGCTCCTACAATGAGCAGTTCTTC
CATSDPQGSYNEQFF
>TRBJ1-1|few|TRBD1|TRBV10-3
TGTGCCATCAAGCAGGGGGCGCTGGGTGCTGAAGCTTTCTTT
CAIKQGALGAEAFF
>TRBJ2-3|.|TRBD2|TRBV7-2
TGTGCCAGCAGCTCCCCCCGGACTAGCGGACGCACAGATACGCAGTATTTT
CASSSPRTSGRTDTQYF
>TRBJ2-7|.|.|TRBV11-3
TGTGCCAGCAGCTCCGGTCCCGCTCGCTCCTACGAGCAGTACTTC
CASSSGPARSYEQYF
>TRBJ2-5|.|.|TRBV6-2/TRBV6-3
TGTGCCAGCACCCAGACAGCCTACCAAGAGACCCAGTACTTC
CASTQTAYQETQYF
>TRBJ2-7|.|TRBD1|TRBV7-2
TGTGCCAGCAGCCCTCAGGGGGTCTCCTACGAGCAGTACTTC
CASSPQGVSYEQYF
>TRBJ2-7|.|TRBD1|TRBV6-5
TGTGCCAGCAGTTACGCCGGGACAGGACGGTACGAGCAGTACTTC
CASSYAGTGRYEQYF
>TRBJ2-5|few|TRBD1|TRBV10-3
TGTGCCATCAGGGACAGGGGGCAAGAGACCCAGTACTTC
CAIRDRGQETQYF
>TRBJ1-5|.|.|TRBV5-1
TGCGCCAGCAGCTTGGGAGGGCTTCGCAATCAGCCCCAGCATTTT
CASSLGGLRNQPQHF
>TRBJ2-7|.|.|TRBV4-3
TGCGCCAGCAGCCAAGATCCCTGGGAGAGCTCCTACGAGCAGTACTTC
CASSQDPWESSYEQYF
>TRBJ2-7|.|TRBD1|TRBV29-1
TGCGGCGTATGGGGACAGGACACTTACGAGCAGTACTTC
CGVWGQDTYEQYF
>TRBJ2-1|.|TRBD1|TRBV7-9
TGTGCCAGCAGCCCGCAGGACAGGGGCCCTAATGAGCAGTTCTTC
CASSPQDRGPNEQFF
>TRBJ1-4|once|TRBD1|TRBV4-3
TGCGCCAGCAGCCAAGATAAAGGACAGGGGTATGAAAAACTGTTTTTT
CASSQDKGQGYEKLFF
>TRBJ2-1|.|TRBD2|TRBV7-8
TGTGCCAGCAGCCTGGCGGGAGTACGTAATGAGCAGTTCTTC
CASSLAGVRNEQFF
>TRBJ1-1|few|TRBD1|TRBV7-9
TGTGCCAGCAGAGGGGGACAGGGGCTTAGGAGAAACACTGAAGCTTTCTTT
CASRGGQGLRRNTEAFF
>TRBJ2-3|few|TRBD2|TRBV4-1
TGCGCCAGCAGCCAAGTGCTAGCGGGAGTCACAGATACGCAGTATTTT
CASSQVLAGVTDTQYF
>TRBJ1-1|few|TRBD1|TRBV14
TGTGCCAGCAGCCAAAACAGGGGTCGAGGTCGGGCTTTCTTT
CASSQNRGRGRAFF
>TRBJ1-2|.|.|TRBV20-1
TGCAGTGCTATCGACAGTGTCTATGGCTACACCTTC
CSAIDSVYGYTF
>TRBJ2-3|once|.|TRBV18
TGTGCCAGCTCACCGGGTGTCCCACCTAGCACAGATACGCAGTATTTT
CASSPGVPPSTDTQYF
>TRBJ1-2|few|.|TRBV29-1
TGCAGCGTTGAGATGGGTCAGGGAGTCGGCTACACCTTC
CSVEMGQGVGYTF
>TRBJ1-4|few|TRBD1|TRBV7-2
TGTGCCAGCAGCTCCGACAGGGGAAATGAAAAACTGTTTTTT
CASSSDRGNEKLFF
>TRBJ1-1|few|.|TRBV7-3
TGTGCCAGCAGCTTACTTCCAGGGAGGGACACTGAAGCTTTCTTT
CASSLLPGRDTEAFF
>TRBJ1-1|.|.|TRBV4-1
TGCGCCAGCAGCCAAGACAGGGGCGGGAGCACTGAAGCTTTCTTT
CASSQDRGGSTEAFF
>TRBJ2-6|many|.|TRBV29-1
TGCAGCGTTGTAAGTCGAACAGTCTCTGGGGCCAACGTCCTGACTTTC
CSVVSRTVSGANVLTF
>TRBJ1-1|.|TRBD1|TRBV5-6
TGTGCCAGCAGTCTCCCCACAGGGGGCCGAGCTTTCTTT
CASSLPTGGRAFF
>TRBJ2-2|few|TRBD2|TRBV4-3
TGCGCCAGCAGCCAAGATCGGGGGGGGAGAACCGGGGAGCTGTTTTTT
CASSQDRGGRTGELFF
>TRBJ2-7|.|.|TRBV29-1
TGCAGCGTCACGGGAGCAACCTACGAGCAGTACTTC
CSVTGATYEQYF
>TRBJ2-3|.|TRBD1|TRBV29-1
TGCAGCGGCCAACAGGGGGTTGGCACAGATACGCAGTATTTT
CSGQQGVGTDTQYF
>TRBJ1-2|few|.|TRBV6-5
TGTGCCAGCAGAGCTAACTATGGCTACACCTTC
CASRANYGYTF
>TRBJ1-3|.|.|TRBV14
TGTGCCAGCAGCCAGGGAAGAACTGGAAACACCATATATTTT
CASSQGRTGNTIYF
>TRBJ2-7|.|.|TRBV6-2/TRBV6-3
TGTGCCAGCAGTTACTCCGCGTACCGCTCCTACGAGCAGTACTTC
CASSYSAYRSYEQYF
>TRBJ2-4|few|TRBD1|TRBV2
TGTGCCAGCAGTGCAGACAGGGATTGGGCCAAAAACATTCAGTACTTC
CASSADRDWAKNIQYF
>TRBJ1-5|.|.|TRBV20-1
TGCAGTGCTGACAGGTACAATCAGCCCCAGCATTTT
CSADRYNQPQHF
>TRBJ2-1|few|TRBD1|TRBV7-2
TGTGCCAGCAGCTTAGGAACAGGGGCAAAACTTGAGCAGTTCTTC
CASSLGTGAKLEQFF
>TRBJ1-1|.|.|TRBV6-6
TGTGCCAGCAGTTACCTTAGGGCAGGGGTGAACACTGAAGCTTTCTTT
CASSYLRAGVNTEAFF
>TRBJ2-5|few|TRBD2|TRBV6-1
TGTGCCAGCAGCGCCTCTCTAGCGGGGGGGCCTTGGCAAGAGACCCAGTACTTC
CASSASLAGGPWQETQYF
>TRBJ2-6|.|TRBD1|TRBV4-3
TGCGCCAGCGCTCGGACAGGGGCGATGATATTCTCTGGGGCCAACGTCCTGACTTTC
CASARTGAMIFSGANVLTF
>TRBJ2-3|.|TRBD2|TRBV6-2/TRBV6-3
TGTGCCAGCAGGACTAGCGGGAGGACAGATACGCAGTATTTT
CASRTSGRTDTQYF
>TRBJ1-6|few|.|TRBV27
TGTGCCAGCAGTATGGGGGCCACCTATAATTCACCCCTCCACTTT
CASSMGATYNSPLHF
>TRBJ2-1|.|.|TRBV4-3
TGCGCCAGCAGCCAAGATCATAGAGGGTCCTACAATGAGCAGTTCTTC
CASSQDHRGSYNEQFF
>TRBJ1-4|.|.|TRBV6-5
TGTGCCAGCAGAGCCGAGAGGGGGGCGGGTGAAAAACTGTTTTTT
CASRAERGAGEKLFF
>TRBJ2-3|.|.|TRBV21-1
TGTGCCAGCAGCGCCCGGCTGACGCAGTATTTT
CASSARLTQYF
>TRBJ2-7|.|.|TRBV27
TGTGCCAGCAGCGCGAACTCGGGCCTTCTAGCGCAGTACTTC
CASSANSGLLAQYF
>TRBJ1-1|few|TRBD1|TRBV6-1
TGTGCCAGCAGAGGGGGAGGGGGCTTTCAGGTGAACACTGAAGCTTTCTTT
CASRGGGGFQVNTEAFF
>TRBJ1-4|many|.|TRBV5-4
TGTGCCAGCAGCTTGTGGGGGGGGAAAACTAATGAAAAACTGTTTTTT
CASSLWGGKTNEKLFF
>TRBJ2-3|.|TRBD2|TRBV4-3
TGCGCCAGCAGCCAAGATTGGGCTAGCGGTATCACAGATACGCAGTATTTT
CASSQDWASGITDTQYF
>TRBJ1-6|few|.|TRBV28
TGTGCCAGCAGCCGTATAAAAATTAACAATTCAGCCCTCCACTTT
CASSRIKINNSALHF
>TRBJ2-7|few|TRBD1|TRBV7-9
TGTGCCAGCAGCTTGACAGGGGTGGACGAGCAGTACTTC
CASSLTGVDEQYF
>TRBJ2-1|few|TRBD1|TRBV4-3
TGCGCCAGCAGCCAAAAAGCCGCCGGGACAGCTAATGAGCAGTTCTTC
CASSQKAAGTANEQFF
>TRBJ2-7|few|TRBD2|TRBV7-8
TGTGCCAGCAGCTTATCGGCTAGCGGGAGTCTCTACGAGCAGTACTTC
CASSLSASGSLYEQYF
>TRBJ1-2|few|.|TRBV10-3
TGTGCCACCCAAGCGGGGAGGGCTAACTATGGCTACACCTTC
CATQAGRANYGYTF
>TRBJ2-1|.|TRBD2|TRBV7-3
TGTGCCAGCAGCTTAATGTTAGGACTAGCGAACAATGAGCAGTTCTTC
CASSLMLGLANNEQFF
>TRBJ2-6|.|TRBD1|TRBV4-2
TGTGCCAGCAGCCGAAACCTCAGGGGGTCGGGGGCCAACGTCCTGACTTTC
CASSRNLRGSGANVLTF
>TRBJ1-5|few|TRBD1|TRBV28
TGTGCCAGCTACCGACAGGGGGATCAGCCCCAGCATTTT
CASYRQGDQPQHF